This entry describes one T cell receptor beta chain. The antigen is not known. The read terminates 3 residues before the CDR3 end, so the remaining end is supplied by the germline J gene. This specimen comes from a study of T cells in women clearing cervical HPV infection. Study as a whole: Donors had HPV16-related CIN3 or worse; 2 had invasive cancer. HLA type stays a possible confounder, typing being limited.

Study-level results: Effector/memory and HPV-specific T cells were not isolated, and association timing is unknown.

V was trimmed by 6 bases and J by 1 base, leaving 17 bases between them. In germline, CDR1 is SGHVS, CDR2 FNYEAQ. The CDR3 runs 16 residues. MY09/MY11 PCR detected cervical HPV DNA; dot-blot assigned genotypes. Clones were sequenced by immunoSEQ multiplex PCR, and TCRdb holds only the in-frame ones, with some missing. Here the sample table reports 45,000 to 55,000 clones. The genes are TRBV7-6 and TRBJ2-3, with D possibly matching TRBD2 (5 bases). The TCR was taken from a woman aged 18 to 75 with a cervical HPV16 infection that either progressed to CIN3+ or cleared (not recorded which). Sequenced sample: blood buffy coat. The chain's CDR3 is CASSQPLAWGTDTQYF. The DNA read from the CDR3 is TGTGCCAGCAGTCAACCCCTAGCTTGGGGCACAGATACG.